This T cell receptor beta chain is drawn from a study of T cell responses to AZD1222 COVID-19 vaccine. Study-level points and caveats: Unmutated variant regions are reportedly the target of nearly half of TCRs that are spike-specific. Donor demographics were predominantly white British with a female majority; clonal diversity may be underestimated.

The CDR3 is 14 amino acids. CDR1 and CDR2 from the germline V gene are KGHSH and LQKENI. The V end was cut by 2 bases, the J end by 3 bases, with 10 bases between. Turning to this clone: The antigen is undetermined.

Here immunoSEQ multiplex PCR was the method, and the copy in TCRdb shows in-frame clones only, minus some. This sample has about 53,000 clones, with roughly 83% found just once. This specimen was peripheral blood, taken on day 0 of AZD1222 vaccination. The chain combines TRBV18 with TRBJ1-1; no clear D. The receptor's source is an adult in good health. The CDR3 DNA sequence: TGTGCCAGCTCACCAGGGTTCGGGGACACTGAAGCTTTCTTT. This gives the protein CASSPGFGDTEAFF.